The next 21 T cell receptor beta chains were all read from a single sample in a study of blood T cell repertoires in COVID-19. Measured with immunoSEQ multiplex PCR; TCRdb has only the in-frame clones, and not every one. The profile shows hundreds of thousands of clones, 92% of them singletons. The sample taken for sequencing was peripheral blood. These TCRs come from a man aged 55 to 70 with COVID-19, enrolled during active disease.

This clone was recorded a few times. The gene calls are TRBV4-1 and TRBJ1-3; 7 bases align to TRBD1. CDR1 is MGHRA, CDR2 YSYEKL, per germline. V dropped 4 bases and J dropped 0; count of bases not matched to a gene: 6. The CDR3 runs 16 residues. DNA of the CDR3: TGCGCCAGCAGCCCCTTGGGACAGCGCTCTGGAAACACCATATATTTT. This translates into CASSPLGQRSGNTIYF.

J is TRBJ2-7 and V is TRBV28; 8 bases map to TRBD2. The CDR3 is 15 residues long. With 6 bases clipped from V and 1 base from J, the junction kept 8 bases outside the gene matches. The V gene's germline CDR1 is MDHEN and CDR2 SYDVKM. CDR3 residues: CASRGGTSGSYEQYF. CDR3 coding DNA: TGTGCCAGCAGGGGGGGCACTAGCGGATCCTACGAGCAGTACTTC.

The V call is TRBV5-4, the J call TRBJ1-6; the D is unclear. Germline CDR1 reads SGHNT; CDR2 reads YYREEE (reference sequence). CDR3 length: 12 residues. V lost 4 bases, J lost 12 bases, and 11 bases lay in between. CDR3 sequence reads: CASSRQEEPLHF. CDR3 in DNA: TGTGCCAGCAGCCGCCAAGAGGAACCCCTCCACTTT. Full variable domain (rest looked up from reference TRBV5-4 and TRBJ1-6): ETGVTQSPTHLIKTRGQQVTLRCSSQSGHNTVSWYQQALGQGPQFIFQYYREEENGRGNFPPRFSGLQFPNYSSELNVNALELDDSALYLCASSRQEEPLHFGNGTRLTVT.

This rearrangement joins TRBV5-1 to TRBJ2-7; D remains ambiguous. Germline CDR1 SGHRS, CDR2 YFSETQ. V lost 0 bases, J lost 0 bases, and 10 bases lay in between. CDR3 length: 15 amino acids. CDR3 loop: CASSLVSGPSYEQYF. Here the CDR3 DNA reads TGCGCCAGCAGCTTGGTGTCAGGCCCCTCCTACGAGCAGTACTTC.

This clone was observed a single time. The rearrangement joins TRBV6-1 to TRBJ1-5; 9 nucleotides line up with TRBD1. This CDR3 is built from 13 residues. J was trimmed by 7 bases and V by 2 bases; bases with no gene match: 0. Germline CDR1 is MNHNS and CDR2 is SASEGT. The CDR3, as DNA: TGTGCCAGCAGTGAAACAGGGGGCCAGCCCCAGCATTTT. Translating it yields CASSETGGQPQHF.

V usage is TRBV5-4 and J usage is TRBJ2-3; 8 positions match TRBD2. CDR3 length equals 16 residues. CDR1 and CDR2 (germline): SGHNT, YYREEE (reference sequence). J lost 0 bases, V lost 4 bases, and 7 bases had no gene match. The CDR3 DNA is TGTGCCAGCAGCCTAACTAGCGGTCCTAGCACAGATACGCAGTATTTT. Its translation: CASSLTSGPSTDTQYF. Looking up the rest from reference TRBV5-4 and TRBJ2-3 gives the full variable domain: ETGVTQSPTHLIKTRGQQVTLRCSSQSGHNTVSWYQQALGQGPQFIFQYYREEENGRGNFPPRFSGLQFPNYSSELNVNALELDDSALYLCASSLTSGPSTDTQYFGPGTRLTVL.

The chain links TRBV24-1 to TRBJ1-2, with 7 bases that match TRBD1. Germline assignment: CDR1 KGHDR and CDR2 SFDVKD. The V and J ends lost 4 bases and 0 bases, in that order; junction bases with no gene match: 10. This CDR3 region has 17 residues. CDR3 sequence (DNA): TGTGCCACCAGTGACCCCGGGACAGACTTTGCTAACTATGGCTACACCTTC. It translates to CATSDPGTDFANYGYTF.

CDR3 in DNA: TGTGCCAGCAGCTTAATGGGCCAGAGCAATCAGCCCCAGCATTTT. Translation: CASSLMGQSNQPQHF. The V call is TRBV11-2, the J call TRBJ1-5; D gene uncertain. This CDR3 contains 15 residues. Trimming took 2 bases from V and 1 from J, leaving 9 bases between them. CDR1 is SGHAT, CDR2 FQNNGV, per germline.

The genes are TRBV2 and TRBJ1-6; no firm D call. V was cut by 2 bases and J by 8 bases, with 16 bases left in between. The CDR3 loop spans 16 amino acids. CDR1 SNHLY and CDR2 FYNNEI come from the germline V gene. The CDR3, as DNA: TGTGCCAGCAGTGAATGGCAGGTCAGGCGGGATTCACCCCTCCACTTT. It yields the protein CASSEWQVRRDSPLHF.

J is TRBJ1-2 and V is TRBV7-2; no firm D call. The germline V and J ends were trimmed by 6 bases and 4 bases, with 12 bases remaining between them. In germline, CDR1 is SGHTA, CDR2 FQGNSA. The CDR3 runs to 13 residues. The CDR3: CASRKAEGYGYTF. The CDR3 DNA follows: TGTGCCAGCAGGAAGGCCGAGGGCTATGGCTACACCTTC. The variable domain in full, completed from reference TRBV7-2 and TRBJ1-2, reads GAGVSQSPSNKVTEKGKDVELRCDPISGHTALYWYRQSLGQGLEFLIYFQGNSAPDKSGLPSDRFSAERTGGSVSTLTIQRTQQEDSAVYLCASRKAEGYGYTFGSGTRLTVV.

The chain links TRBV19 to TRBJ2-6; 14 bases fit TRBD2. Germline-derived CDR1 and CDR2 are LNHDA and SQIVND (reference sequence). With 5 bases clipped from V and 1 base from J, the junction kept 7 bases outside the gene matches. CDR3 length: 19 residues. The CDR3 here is CASSGGLAGGLSGANVLTF. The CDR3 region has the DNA TGTGCCAGTAGTGGAGGACTAGCGGGAGGACTGTCTGGGGCCAACGTCCTGACTTTC. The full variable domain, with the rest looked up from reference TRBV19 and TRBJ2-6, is DGGITQSPKYLFRKEGQNVTLSCEQNLNHDAMYWYRQDPGQGLRLIYYSQIVNDFQKGDIAEGYSVSREKKESFPLTVTSAQKNPTAFYLCASSGGLAGGLSGANVLTFGAGSRLTVL.

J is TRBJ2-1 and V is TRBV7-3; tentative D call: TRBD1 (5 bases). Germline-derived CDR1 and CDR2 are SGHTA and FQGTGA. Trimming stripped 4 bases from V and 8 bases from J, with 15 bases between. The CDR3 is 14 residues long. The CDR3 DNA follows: TGTGCCAGCAGCTCAAACCCAGGGTCGGATGAGCAGTTCTTC. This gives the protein CASSSNPGSDEQFF.

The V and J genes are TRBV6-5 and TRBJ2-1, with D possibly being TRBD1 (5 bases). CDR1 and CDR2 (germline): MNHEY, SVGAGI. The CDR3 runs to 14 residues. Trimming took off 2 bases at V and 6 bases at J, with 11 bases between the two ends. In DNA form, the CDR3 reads TGTGCCAGCAGTTACGGGTCAGGGCCCAATGAGCAGTTCTTC. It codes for CASSYGSGPNEQFF.

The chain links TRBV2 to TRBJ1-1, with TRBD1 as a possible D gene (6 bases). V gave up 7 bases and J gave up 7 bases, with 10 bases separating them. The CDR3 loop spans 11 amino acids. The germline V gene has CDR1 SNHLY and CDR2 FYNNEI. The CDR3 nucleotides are TGTGCCAGCAAAGCGGACAGTGAAGCTTTCTTT. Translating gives CASKADSEAFF.

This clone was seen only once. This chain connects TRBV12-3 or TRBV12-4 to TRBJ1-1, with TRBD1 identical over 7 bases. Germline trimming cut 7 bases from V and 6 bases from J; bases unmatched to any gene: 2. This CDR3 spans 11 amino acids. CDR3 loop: CASTQGAEAFF. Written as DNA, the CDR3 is TGTGCCAGCACCCAGGGGGCTGAAGCTTTCTTT.

CDR3 sequence: CASRGSGDEQYF. As DNA, the CDR3 is TGTGCCAGTAGGGGGTCGGGGGACGAGCAGTACTTC. The V gene is TRBV19, the J gene TRBJ2-7; TRBD2 is a possible D gene (6 bases). V was clipped by 6 bases and J by 5 bases, with 11 bases between them. CDR1 is LNHDA and CDR2 is SQIVND in the germline V gene (reference sequence). The CDR3 has 12 residues.

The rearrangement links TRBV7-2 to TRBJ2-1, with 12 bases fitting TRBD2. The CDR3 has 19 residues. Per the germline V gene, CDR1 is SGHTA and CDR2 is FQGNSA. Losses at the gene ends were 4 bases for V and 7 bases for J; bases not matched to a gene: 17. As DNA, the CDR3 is TGTGCCAGCAGCTCCAGACAAGGTCGACTAGCGGGAGTATTGAATGAGCAGTTCTTC. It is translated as CASSSRQGRLAGVLNEQFF.

The CDR3 is CASAQGYSNQPQHF. CDR3 nucleotide sequence: TGTGCCAGCGCACAGGGCTATAGCAATCAGCCCCAGCATTTT. V gene TRBV27 combines with J gene TRBJ1-5, with a tentative D call TRBD1 (6 bases). Germline-derived CDR1 and CDR2 are MNHEY and SMNVEV (reference sequence). V was cut by 8 bases and J by 0 bases, with 11 bases left in between. The CDR3 is 14 residues long.

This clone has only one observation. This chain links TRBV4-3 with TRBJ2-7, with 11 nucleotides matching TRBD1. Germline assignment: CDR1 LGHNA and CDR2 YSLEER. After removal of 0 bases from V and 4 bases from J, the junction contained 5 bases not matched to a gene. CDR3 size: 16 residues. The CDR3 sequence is CASSQDRGQGVYEQYF. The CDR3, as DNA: TGCGCCAGCAGCCAAGATAGGGGACAGGGGGTTTACGAGCAGTACTTC.

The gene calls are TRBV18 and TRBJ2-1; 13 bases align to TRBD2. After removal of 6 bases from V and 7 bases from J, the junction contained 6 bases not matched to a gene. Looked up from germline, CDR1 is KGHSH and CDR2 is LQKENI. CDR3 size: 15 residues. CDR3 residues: CASSRGTSGDNEQFF. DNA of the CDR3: TGTGCCAGCTCGCGCGGGACTAGCGGGGATAATGAGCAGTTCTTC.

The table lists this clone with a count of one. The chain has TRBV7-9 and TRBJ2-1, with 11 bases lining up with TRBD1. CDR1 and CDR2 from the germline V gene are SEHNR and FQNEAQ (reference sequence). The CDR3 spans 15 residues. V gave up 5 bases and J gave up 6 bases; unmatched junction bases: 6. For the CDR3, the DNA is TGTGCCAGCAGCATTCCGGGACAGGGGGGCAATGAGCAGTTCTTC. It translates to CASSIPGQGGNEQFF.